This T cell receptor (beta chain) was captured in a study of blood T cells in healthy people across ages. Whole-study results and caveats: The study lacked donor CMV status, which possibly confounded expanded clonotype changes. Diversity was higher, and naive CD4+ cells more numerous, in long-lived donors than in aged donors.

Comment on this clonotype: Its cognate antigen is unknown. At one end the junction does not follow the germline gene, possibly because of a read error.

The CDR3 is 12 residues long. Germline V CDR1 and CDR2: MDHEN, SYDVKM. Alongside a J-beta primer mix, a sample-barcoded 5' primer served in a second PCR lasting roughly 7 to 12 cycles. TCRdb reanalysed the 5' RACE reads using MiXCR and keeps one entry per CDR3 protein. Of about 800,000 distinct CDR3 sequences listed, about half are singletons. Sequencing used blood. The chain employs TRBV28 and TRBJ1-1; unclear D gene. This sequence was found in a man older than 75 in good health. Written as DNA, the CDR3 is TGTGCCAGCACAATCAAGAACACTGTAGCTTTCTTT. Residues: CASTIKNTVAFF. The whole variable domain, remainder taken from reference TRBV28 and TRBJ1-1, is DVKVTQSSRYLVKRTGEKVFLECVQDMDHENMFWYRQDPGLGLRLIYFSYDVKMKEKGDIPEGYSVSREKKERFSLILESASTNQTSMYLCASTIKNTVAFFGQGTRLTVV.